These 18 T cell receptor beta chains were all obtained from the same sample, sequenced in a study of molecular identifiers for immune sequencing clone quantification. A single record per CDR3 protein comes from TCRdb applying MiXCR to the PCR reads. The table includes under 350,000 distinct CDR3 sequences, roughly 24% detected once. Sample: naive CD8+ T cells from blood, with Jurkat cell RNA spiked in. Subset denoted: FACS-sorted CD8+CD4-CCR7+CD45RA+ naive T cells. Source of these receptors: a human donor in good health. Some libraries in this study had Jurkat cell RNA spiked in.

The sample holds a few counts of this clonotype. The chain joins TRBV13 to TRBJ1-2, with unresolved D. This CDR3 contains 15 residues. Per the germline V gene, CDR1 is PRHDT and CDR2 is FYEKMQ (reference sequence). The V end lost 2 bases, the J end lost 0 bases, and 10 bases lay between the germline ends. The chain's CDR3 is CASSLKGGTNYGYTF. CDR3 coding DNA: TGTGCCAGCAGCTTAAAGGGCGGCACTAACTATGGCTACACCTTC.

J is TRBJ2-3 and V is TRBV29-1; D is uncertain. The CDR3 is made up of 10 amino acids. V dropped 3 bases and J dropped 7 bases, with 5 bases sitting between them. CDR1 is SQVTM and CDR2 is ANQGSEA in the germline V gene. CDR3: CSVEAYTQYF. The DNA for the CDR3 is TGCAGCGTTGAGGCGTATACGCAGTATTTT.

V gene TRBV2 combines with J gene TRBJ2-7, with TRBD2 matching over 12 bases. Germline V lookup: CDR1 SNHLY, CDR2 FYNNEI. The J segment lost 3 bases and the V segment lost 9 bases, leaving 3 bases of the junction unmatched. The CDR3 length is 13 residues. The CDR3 nucleotides read TGTGCCAGACAGACTAGCGGGGGCTACGAGCAGTACTTC. Translation gives CARQTSGGYEQYF.

On this clonotype: This sequence may be a read error, since a much larger clone differs from it by one base. CDR3 sequence: CSVGEFPPSTDTQYF. The CDR3 coding sequence is TGCAGCGTTGGAGAATTCCCCCCCAGCACAGATACGCAGTATTTT. The V and J genes are TRBV29-1 and TRBJ2-3; D remains ambiguous. The CDR3 contains 15 residues. Germline V gene sequence: CDR1 SQVTM, CDR2 ANQGSEA. V shed 4 bases and J shed 0 bases, with 14 bases lying between them.

This clonotype was counted between two and nine times. This rearrangement joins TRBV6-2 or TRBV6-3 to TRBJ2-7; possibly TRBD1 for D (5 bases). With 0 bases removed from V and 6 bases from J, the gap between germline ends came to 6 bases. CDR3 length: 12 amino acids. CDR1 is MNHEY, CDR2 SVGEGT, per germline. Here the CDR3 reads CASSYSRGEQYF. In DNA form, the CDR3 reads TGTGCCAGCAGTTACTCTAGGGGCGAGCAGTACTTC.

The rearrangement links TRBV7-8 to TRBJ2-3, with D tentatively TRBD2 (6 bases). The CDR3 covers 15 residues. The V and J ends lost 5 bases and 2 bases respectively, with 14 bases between them. CDR1 is SGHVS and CDR2 is FQNEAQ in the germline V gene. CDR3 residues: CASSRVEGNTDTQYF. The DNA of the CDR3 is TGTGCCAGCAGCCGCGTGGAGGGGAACACAGATACGCAGTATTTT. The whole variable domain, remainder taken from reference TRBV7-8 and TRBJ2-3, is GAGVSQSPRYKVAKRGQDVALRCDPISGHVSLFWYQQALGQGPEFLTYFQNEAQLDKSGLPSDRFFAERPEGSVSTLKIQRTQQEDSAVYLCASSRVEGNTDTQYFGPGTRLTVL.

This clonotype was seen at least ten times. The chain joins TRBV29-1 to TRBJ2-5; 7 nucleotides match TRBD2. Germline V lookup: CDR1 SQVTM, CDR2 ANQGSEA. J lost 2 bases, V lost 7 bases, and 7 bases had no gene match. The CDR3 covers 13 residues. In DNA, the CDR3 is TGCAGCGGAAGGACTAGAGGGCAAGAGACCCAGTACTTC. Protein sequence: CSGRTRGQETQYF. The full variable domain, completed using reference TRBV29-1 and TRBJ2-5, is SAVISQKPSRDICQRGTSLTIQCQVDSQVTMMFWYRQQPGQSLTLIATANQGSEATYESGFVIDKFPISRPNLTFSTLTVSNMSPEDSSIYLCSGRTRGQETQYFGPGTRLLVL.

This clonotype occurred many times. This rearrangement joins TRBV9 to TRBJ1-3, with D unresolved. Trimming cost V 0 bases and J 0 bases, with 7 bases left between them. CDR3 size: 15 residues. CDR1 is SGDLS and CDR2 is YYNGEE in the germline V gene. The CDR3 loop is CASSVDESSGNTIYF. CDR3 nucleotides: TGTGCCAGCAGCGTAGACGAGAGCTCTGGAAACACCATATATTTT.

Many counts were recorded for this clonotype. The rearrangement links TRBV12-3 or TRBV12-4 to TRBJ2-2; 9 nucleotides match TRBD1. The CDR3 runs 15 residues. With 4 bases clipped from V and 1 base from J, the junction kept 1 base outside the gene matches. The CDR3 loop reads CASSSGQGNTGELFF. As DNA, the CDR3 is TGTGCCAGCAGTTCGGGACAGGGGAACACCGGGGAGCTGTTTTTT.

This chain links TRBV2 with TRBJ1-2, with 7 bases aligning to TRBD1. The V and J ends lost 4 bases and 2 bases, in that order; junction bases with no gene match: 13. The germline V gene encodes CDR1 SNHLY and CDR2 FYNNEI. The CDR3 has 17 amino acids. The CDR3 DNA is TGTGCCAGCAGTGGAGCGTTAATGGGACAGCCGAACTATGGCTACACCTTC. Protein sequence: CASSGALMGQPNYGYTF.

About this clonotype: A much larger clone lies a single base off, so this may be a read error. The V and J genes are TRBV12-3 or TRBV12-4 and TRBJ2-5, with no clear D. The CDR3 extends over 12 amino acids. In nucleotides, the CDR3 is TGTGCCGGCAGTCGCGTTCAAGAGACCCAGTACTTC. The encoded protein is CAGSRVQETQYF.

A note on this clonotype: One junction end disagrees with the germline gene, perhaps due to a read error. V gene TRBV6-2 or TRBV6-3 combines with J gene TRBJ2-2, with 8 bases that match TRBD1. This CDR3 contains 18 residues. Germline CDR1 is MNHEY and CDR2 is SVGEGT. CDR3 region: CARRYSPGQATRTGELFF. The CDR3 DNA reads as TGTGCCCGCAGGTACTCGCCGGGACAGGCAACAAGGACCGGGGAGCTGTTTTTT.

This clonotype was detected ten times or more. V is TRBV7-2 and J is TRBJ2-1; 11 bases align to TRBD2. Losses at the gene ends were 1 base for V and 5 bases for J; bases not matched to a gene: 4. This CDR3 region has 16 residues. CDR1 and CDR2 (germline): SGHTA, FQGNSA. CDR3 region: CASSLVALAGDNEQFF. The CDR3 nucleotides are TGTGCCAGCAGCTTAGTCGCACTAGCGGGAGACAATGAGCAGTTCTTC.

J is TRBJ2-2 and V is TRBV7-2, with a tentative D call TRBD2 (6 bases). This CDR3 contains 15 residues. V was cut by 1 base and J by 6 bases, with 12 bases left in between. Germline V gene lookup returns CDR1 SGHTA and CDR2 FQGNSA. The CDR3 nucleotides read TGTGCCAGCAGCTTAGAGTGGGGGGACCCCGGGGAGCTGTTTTTT. This codes for CASSLEWGDPGELFF.

J is TRBJ1-1 and V is TRBV19, with 9 bases matching TRBD1. Germline CDR1 and CDR2: LNHDA and SQIVND (reference sequence). This CDR3 is built from 15 residues. V trimming: 4 bases; J trimming: 4 bases; junction bases outside the gene matches: 7. The CDR3 coding sequence is TGTGCCAGTAGTAAAAACAGACAGGGGGGCACTGAAGCTTTCTTT. It is translated as CASSKNRQGGTEAFF.

V and J are TRBV27 and TRBJ2-1; the D is unclear. Germline CDR1 is MNHEY and CDR2 is SMNVEV (reference sequence). This CDR3 comprises 16 residues. Trimming took 1 base from V and 1 from J, leaving 11 bases between them. For the CDR3, the DNA is TGTGCCAGCAGTTTATTATTCGCGGCGTCCTACAATGAGCAGTTCTTC. This translates into CASSLLFAASYNEQFF.

V and J are TRBV27 and TRBJ1-5, with D hard to call. Between the trimmed V and J ends, which lost 2 bases and 1 base, there was a span of 6 bases. Per germline, CDR1 MNHEY and CDR2 SMNVEV (reference sequence). This CDR3 is 14 amino acids long. The DNA for the CDR3 is TGTGCCAGCAGTTTAAAGGGAAGCAATCAGCCCCAGCATTTT. Protein sequence: CASSLKGSNQPQHF.

This clonotype was seen many times. V usage is TRBV9 and J usage is TRBJ2-7; a weak D match, TRBD2 (5 bases). The CDR3 has 13 residues. V gave up 4 bases and J gave up 5 bases, with 13 bases separating them. Germline CDR1 reads SGDLS; CDR2 reads YYNGEE. The CDR3 region is CASSLDLAHEQYF. The DNA for the CDR3 is TGTGCCAGCAGCCTGGACTTGGCCCACGAGCAGTACTTC.